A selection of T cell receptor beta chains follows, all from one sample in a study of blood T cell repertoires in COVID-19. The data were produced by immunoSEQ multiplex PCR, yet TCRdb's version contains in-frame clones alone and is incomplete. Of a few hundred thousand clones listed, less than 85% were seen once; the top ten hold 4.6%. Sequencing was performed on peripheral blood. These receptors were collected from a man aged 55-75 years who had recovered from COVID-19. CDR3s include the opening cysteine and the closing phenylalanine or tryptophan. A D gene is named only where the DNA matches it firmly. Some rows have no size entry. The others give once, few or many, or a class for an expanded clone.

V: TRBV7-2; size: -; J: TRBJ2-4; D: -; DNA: TGTGCCAGCAGCTTAGGCGTTCGGGGTAACATTCAGTACTTC; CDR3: CASSLGVRGNIQYF
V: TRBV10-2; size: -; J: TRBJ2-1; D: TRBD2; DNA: TGCGCCAGCAGTGATTCTAGCGGGACCTCCAATGAGCAGTTCTTC; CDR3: CASSDSSGTSNEQFF
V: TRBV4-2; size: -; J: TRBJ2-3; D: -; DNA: TGTGCCAGCAGCCAAGTGAGCGACACAGATACGCAGTATTTT; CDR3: CASSQVSDTDTQYF
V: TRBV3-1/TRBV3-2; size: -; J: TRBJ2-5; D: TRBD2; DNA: TGTGCCAGCAGCCAAGGCAGACTAGCGGGAAGCCAAGAGACCCAGTACTTC; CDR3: CASSQGRLAGSQETQYF
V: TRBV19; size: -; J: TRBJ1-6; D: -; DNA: TGTGCCAGTAGTCCCCGGGGGGGGAGCCTCCACTTT; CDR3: CASSPRGGSLHF
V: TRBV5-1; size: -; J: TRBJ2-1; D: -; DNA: TGCGCCAGCAGCTTAGTACCGGGACTCCCCGGGAATGAGCAGTTCTTC; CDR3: CASSLVPGLPGNEQFF
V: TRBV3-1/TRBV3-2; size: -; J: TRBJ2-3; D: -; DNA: TGTGCCAGCAGCCAAGCACCTAACACAGATACGCAGTATTTT; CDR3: CASSQAPNTDTQYF
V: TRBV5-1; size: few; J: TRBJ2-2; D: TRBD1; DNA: TGCGCCAGCAGCTTGGCCGGGACAGCGAACACCGGGGAGCTGTTTTTT; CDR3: CASSLAGTANTGELFF
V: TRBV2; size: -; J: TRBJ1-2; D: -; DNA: TGTGCCAGCAGTGCAGGGTATGGCTACACCTTC; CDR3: CASSAGYGYTF
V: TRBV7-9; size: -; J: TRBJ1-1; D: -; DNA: TGTGCCAGCAGCTTATCAACAGGGACTGAAGCTTTCTTT; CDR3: CASSLSTGTEAFF
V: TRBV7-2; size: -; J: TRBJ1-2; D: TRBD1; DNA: TGTGCCAGCAGCTTAACGGGACAGGGCATCTATGGCTACACCTTC; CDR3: CASSLTGQGIYGYTF
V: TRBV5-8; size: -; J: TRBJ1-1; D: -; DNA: TGTGCCAGCAGCTTGCGGGGGTATGGCTCTGAAGCTTTCTTT; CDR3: CASSLRGYGSEAFF
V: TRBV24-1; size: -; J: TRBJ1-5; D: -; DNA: TGTGCCACCAGTGATTTGCGCCAGGGCAATTATCAGCCCCAGCATTTT; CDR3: CATSDLRQGNYQPQHF
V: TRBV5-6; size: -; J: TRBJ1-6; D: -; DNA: TGTGCCAGCAGCCCGAGGGGGACATTACCGTCGTGGTCACCCCTCCACTTT; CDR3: CASSPRGTLPSWSPLHF
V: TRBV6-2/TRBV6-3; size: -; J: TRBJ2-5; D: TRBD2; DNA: TGTGCCAGCAGTTACGGTAGCGGGGGCCACCAAGAGACCCAGTACTTC; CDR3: CASSYGSGGHQETQYF
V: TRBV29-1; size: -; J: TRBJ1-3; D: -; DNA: TGCAGCGTTTCAGGAGGGTCTGGAAACACCATATATTTT; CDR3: CSVSGGSGNTIYF
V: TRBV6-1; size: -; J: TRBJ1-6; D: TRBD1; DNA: TGTGCCAGCAGTGAAGTTTGGACAGGGGATTCACCCCTCCACTTT; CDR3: CASSEVWTGDSPLHF
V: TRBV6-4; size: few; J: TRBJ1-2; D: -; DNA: TGTGCCAGCAGTGACGTTCCCGGTGGCTACACCTTC; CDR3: CASSDVPGGYTF
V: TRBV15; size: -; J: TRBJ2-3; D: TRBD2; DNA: TGTGCCACCAGCAGTGGGGGGGGATTAGGGACAGATACGCAGTATTTT; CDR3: CATSSGGGLGTDTQYF
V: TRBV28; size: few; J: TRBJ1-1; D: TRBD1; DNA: TGTGCCAGCAGGACCCGACAGGGAAGGCCTGAAGCTTTCTTT; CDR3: CASRTRQGRPEAFF
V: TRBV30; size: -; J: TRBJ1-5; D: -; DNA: TGTGCCTGGAGTTCCCGTAGCAATCAGCCCCAGCATTTT; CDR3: CAWSSRSNQPQHF
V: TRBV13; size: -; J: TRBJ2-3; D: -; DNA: TGTGCCAGCAGCCCCGGGATCACAGATACGCAGTATTTT; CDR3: CASSPGITDTQYF
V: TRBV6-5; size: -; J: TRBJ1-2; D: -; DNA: TGTGCCAGCGGGCCCCGGACTCCCCTTCCCTGGGGCTACACCTTC; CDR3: CASGPRTPLPWGYTF
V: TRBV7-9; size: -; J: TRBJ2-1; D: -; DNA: TGTGCCAGCAGGGAAGCAGGTTGGAACCATGAGCAGTTCTTC; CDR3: CASREAGWNHEQFF
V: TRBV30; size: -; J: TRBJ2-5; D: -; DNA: TGTGCCTGCCGGAGATTAGAAGAGACCCAGTACTTC; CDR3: CACRRLEETQYF
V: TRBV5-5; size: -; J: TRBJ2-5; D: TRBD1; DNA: TGTGCCAGCAGCGGGGGGACAGGGACGGAGACCCAGTACTTC; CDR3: CASSGGTGTETQYF
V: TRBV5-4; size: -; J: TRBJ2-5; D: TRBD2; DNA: TGTGCCAGCAGCCCCGGGACTAGGGGACGAGAGACCCAGTACTTC; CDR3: CASSPGTRGRETQYF
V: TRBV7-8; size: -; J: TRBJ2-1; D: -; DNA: TGTGCCAGCAGCTTTGGGGCCCTTAGGGGTCCGTTTTTCTTC; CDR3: CASSFGALRGPFFF
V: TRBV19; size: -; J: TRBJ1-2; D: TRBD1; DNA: TGTGCCAGTAGTATTTCGGGACAGAGAGCTAACTATGGCTACACCTTC; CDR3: CASSISGQRANYGYTF
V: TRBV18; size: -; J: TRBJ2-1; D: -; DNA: TGTGCCAGCTCACTTACTGCCCCCGAGATCAATGAGCAGTTCTTC; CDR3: CASSLTAPEINEQFF
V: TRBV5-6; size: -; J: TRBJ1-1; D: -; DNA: TGTGCCAGCAGCTCCGGGGGTAGGGATGGGGCTGAAGCTTTCTTT; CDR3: CASSSGGRDGAEAFF
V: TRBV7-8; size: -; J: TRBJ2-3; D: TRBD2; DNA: TGTGCCAGCAGCAACCGACTAGCGGGGGGGCTTGATACGCAGTATTTT; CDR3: CASSNRLAGGLDTQYF
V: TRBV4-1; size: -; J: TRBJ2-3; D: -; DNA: TGCGCCAGCAGCCAAGAGGAACAGGGCAGAGATACGCAGTATTTT; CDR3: CASSQEEQGRDTQYF
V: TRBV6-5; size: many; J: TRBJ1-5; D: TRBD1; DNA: TGTGCCAGCAGGGGGGACAGTAATCAGCCCCAGCATTTT; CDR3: CASRGDSNQPQHF
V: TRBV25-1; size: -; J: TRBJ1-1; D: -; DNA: TGTGCCAGCAGTGAACTCGTAAACACTGAAGCTTTCTTT; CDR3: CASSELVNTEAFF
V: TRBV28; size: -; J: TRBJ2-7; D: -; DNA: TGTGCCAGCAGTTTACAGGGGTACGAGCAGTACTTC; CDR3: CASSLQGYEQYF
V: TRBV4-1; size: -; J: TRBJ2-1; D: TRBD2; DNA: TGCGCCAGCAGCCAACTTGGTCTAGCGGGTTACAATGAGCAGTTCTTC; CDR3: CASSQLGLAGYNEQFF
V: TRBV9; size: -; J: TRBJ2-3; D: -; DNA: TGTGCCAGCAGCGTATCTCAGGGAATTGGCACAGATACGCAGTATTTT; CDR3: CASSVSQGIGTDTQYF
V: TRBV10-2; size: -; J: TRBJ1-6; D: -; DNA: TGCGCCAGCAGTGGGGGAGGCGCAGGTTCACCCCTCCACTTT; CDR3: CASSGGGAGSPLHF
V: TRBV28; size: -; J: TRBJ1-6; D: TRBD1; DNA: TGTGCCAGCAGTTCAGTGCGGGACCCGGGACAGGGATATGGACCCCTCCACTTT; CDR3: CASSSVRDPGQGYGPLHF
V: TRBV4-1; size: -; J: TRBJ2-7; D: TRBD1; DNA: TGCGCCAGCAGCCACCTACCGGGACAGGGGGCCTACGAGCAGTACTTC; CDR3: CASSHLPGQGAYEQYF
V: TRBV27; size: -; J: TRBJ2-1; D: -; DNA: TGTGCCAGCAGTAACGGGAGCCGATCATTGCATGAGCAGTTCTTC; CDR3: CASSNGSRSLHEQFF
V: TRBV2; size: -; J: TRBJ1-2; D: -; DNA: TGTGCCAGCAGCTCAGGCTTTTCTGGCTACACCTTC; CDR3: CASSSGFSGYTF
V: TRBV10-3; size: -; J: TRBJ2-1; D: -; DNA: TGTGCCATCAGCGCGGGACAGTACAATGAGCAGTTCTTC; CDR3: CAISAGQYNEQFF
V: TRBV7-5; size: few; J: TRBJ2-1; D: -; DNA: TGTGTCAGAAGCTCGATAAACCTAGCGGGAGGGCCAGCCTACAATGAGCAGTTCTTC; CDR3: CVRSSINLAGGPAYNEQFF
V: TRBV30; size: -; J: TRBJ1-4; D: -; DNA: TGTGCCTGGAGTCCTACGGTTGCAACTAATGAAAAACTGTTTTTT; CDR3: CAWSPTVATNEKLFF
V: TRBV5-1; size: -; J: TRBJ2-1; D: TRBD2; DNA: TGCGCCAGCAGCCGGGGGACTAGCGGGAGCCTGTTAGGTGAGCAGTTCTTC; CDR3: CASSRGTSGSLLGEQFF
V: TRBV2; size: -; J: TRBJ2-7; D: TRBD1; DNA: TGTGCCAGCAGTGAAGGGGACAGACTATGGGAGCAGTACTTC; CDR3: CASSEGDRLWEQYF
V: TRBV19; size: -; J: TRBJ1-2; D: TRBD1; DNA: TGTGCCAGTACCAATGGGCCGACAGGGAGTGGCTACACCTTC; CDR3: CASTNGPTGSGYTF
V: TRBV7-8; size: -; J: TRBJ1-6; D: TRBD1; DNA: TGTGCCAGCAGCTTAGTAGGGCAGGGGGCAGGTCGGAATTCACCCCTCCACTTT; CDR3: CASSLVGQGAGRNSPLHF
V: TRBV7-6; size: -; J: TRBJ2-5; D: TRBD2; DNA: TGTGCCAGCAGCTTGACTAGCGGAGGGGAGACCCAGTACTTC; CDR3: CASSLTSGGETQYF
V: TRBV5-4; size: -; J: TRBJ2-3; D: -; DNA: TGTGCCAGCAGCCAGGATTGGGGCCTTAGCACAGATACGCAGTATTTT; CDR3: CASSQDWGLSTDTQYF
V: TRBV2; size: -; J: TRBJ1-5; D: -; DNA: TGTGCCAGCAGGGCCGGGACACTTTATCAGCCCCAGCATTTT; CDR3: CASRAGTLYQPQHF